These 20 T cell receptor beta chains were sequenced from one sample in a study of blood T cell repertoires in COVID-19. Data came from immunoSEQ multiplex PCR; TCRdb stores just in-frame clones and leaves some out. Here the sample spans a few hundred thousand clones, around 86% being singletons. The specimen was peripheral blood. Every receptor here comes from a man older than 75 with acute or convalescent COVID-19.

CDR3: CASSTPTGPHEQYF. The CDR3 region has the DNA TGTGCCAGCAGCACGCCAACAGGGCCCCACGAGCAGTACTTC. The chain has TRBV7-2 and TRBJ2-7; D perhaps matches TRBD1 (6 bases). V shed 5 bases and J shed 5 bases, with 16 bases lying between them. CDR1 is SGHTA, CDR2 FQGNSA, per germline. CDR3 length: 14 residues. Full variable domain (rest looked up from reference TRBV7-2 and TRBJ2-7): GAGVSQSPSNKVTEKGKDVELRCDPISGHTALYWYRQSLGQGLEFLIYFQGNSAPDKSGLPSDRFSAERTGGSVSTLTIQRTQQEDSAVYLCASSTPTGPHEQYFGPGTRLTVT.

In this sample, this clone turned up a few times. This chain links TRBV5-1 with TRBJ1-2, with D possibly being TRBD1 (5 bases). Trimming took 0 bases from V and 2 from J, leaving 5 bases between them. Germline V gene sequence: CDR1 SGHRS, CDR2 YFSETQ. The CDR3 is 13 amino acids. In DNA, the CDR3 is TGCGCCAGCAGCTTGGAGGGGAACTATGGCTACACCTTC. It codes for CASSLEGNYGYTF.

The chain uses TRBV7-2 and TRBJ1-5; D possibly corresponds to TRBD1 (5 bases). V shed 3 bases and J shed 7 bases, with 13 bases lying between them. The CDR3 runs 14 residues. Germline lookup yields CDR1 SGHTA and CDR2 FQGNSA. The CDR3 here is CASSFRAKRQPQHF. The DNA of the CDR3 is TGTGCCAGCAGCTTCAGGGCGAAGCGCCAGCCCCAGCATTTT.

The rearrangement joins TRBV9 to TRBJ2-1, with unresolved D. The germline gives CDR1 SGDLS, CDR2 YYNGEE. The V gene lost 0 bases and the J gene lost 0 bases, with 13 bases spanning the gap. The CDR3 has 17 residues. CDR3 DNA: TGTGCCAGCAGCGTAGGGGCAGGCCTAAGCTCCTACAATGAGCAGTTCTTC. Amino acid sequence: CASSVGAGLSSYNEQFF. Drawing the rest from reference TRBV9 and TRBJ2-1, the complete variable domain is DSGVTQTPKHLITATGQRVTLRCSPRSGDLSVYWYQQSLDQGLQFLIQYYNGEERAKGNILERFSAQQFPDLHSELNLSSLELGDSALYFCASSVGAGLSSYNEQFFGPGTRLTVL.

This clone was seen just once. The gene calls are TRBV11-2 and TRBJ1-2; 8 nucleotides agree with TRBD1. CDR1 and CDR2 (germline): SGHAT, FQNNGV. CDR3 length: 13 residues. The V segment lost 2 bases and the J segment 7 bases; nucleotides outside the gene matches: 3. In DNA, the CDR3 is TGTGCCAGCAGCTTACCAGGGGGCGTTGGCTACACCTTC. Protein: CASSLPGGVGYTF.

V is TRBV10-3 and J is TRBJ2-1, with TRBD1 as a possible D gene (6 bases). From germline, CDR1 is ENHRY and CDR2 SYGVKD. The CDR3 contains 12 residues. The V end lost 4 bases, the J end lost 6 bases, and 7 bases lay between the germline ends. Here the CDR3 DNA reads TGTGCCATCAGTGGAGGGGGCAATGAGCAGTTCTTC. Residues: CAISGGGNEQFF.

The V gene is TRBV4-2, the J gene TRBJ2-1, with 14 bases lining up with TRBD2. Germline V gene data show CDR1 as LGHNA and CDR2 as YNFKEQ. CDR3 length: 19 residues. Trimming removed 2 bases from V and 8 bases from J; junction bases left unmatched: 14. The CDR3 sequence: CASSQSSTSGGAVKHEQFF. DNA for the CDR3: TGTGCCAGCAGCCAATCGTCGACTAGCGGGGGGGCCGTAAAGCATGAGCAGTTCTTC.

The V and J genes are TRBV12-2 and TRBJ1-6; TRBD1, the table's D call, lacks a check against the DNA. TRBV12-2 is marked as a pseudogene. The CDR3 sequence is 15 residues long. The CDR3 sequence is CASRLQGAGDSPLHF. The CDR3, as DNA: TGTGCAAGTCGCTTACAGGGGGCTGGGGATTCACCCCTCCACTTT.

The chain couples TRBV10-2 to TRBJ2-2, with a weak D call TRBD1 (5 bases). V lost 0 bases, J lost 8 bases, and 7 bases lay in between. Germline values: CDR1 WSHSY, CDR2 SAAADI. This CDR3 is 13 amino acids long. CDR3 amino acids: CASSESGQGELFF. The CDR3 DNA reads as TGCGCCAGCAGTGAGTCGGGGCAAGGGGAGCTGTTTTTT.

As concerns this clone: Other DNA variants within this sample encode the same CDR3. The V call is TRBV7-9, the J call TRBJ1-1; D unclear. The CDR3 runs 14 residues. Germline values: CDR1 SEHNR, CDR2 FQNEAQ (reference sequence). Trimming cost V 0 bases and J 2 bases, with 7 bases left between them. Here the CDR3 DNA reads TGTGCCAGCAGCTTAGCGCTAGGTAACACTGAAGCTTTCTTT. Translated, it gives CASSLALGNTEAFF.

V and J are TRBV15 and TRBJ2-7, with 11 positions matching TRBD1. Germline V gives CDR1 LNHNV, CDR2 YYDKDF (reference sequence). V trimming: 4 bases; J trimming: 6 bases; junction bases outside the gene matches: 5. This CDR3 is 14 amino acids long. CDR3 sequence (DNA): TGTGCCACCAGCACGGGGGGACAGGGGGGCGAGCAGTACTTC. Residues: CATSTGGQGGEQYF.

This chain uses TRBV5-4 with TRBJ1-1, with TRBD1 matching over 7 bases. The V gene's germline CDR1 is SGHNT and CDR2 YYREEE (reference sequence). V was pared by 4 bases and J by 0 bases, with 9 bases of the junction left unmatched. The CDR3 spans 16 residues. The CDR3 coding sequence is TGTGCCAGCAGCGACGCTAGGACAGGCATGAACACTGAAGCTTTCTTT. The encoded protein is CASSDARTGMNTEAFF.

The CDR3 DNA sequence: TGTGCCATCAGTGATCTCGGCGGCGAGCTGTTTTTT. Protein product: CAISDLGGELFF. The chain couples TRBV10-3 to TRBJ2-2; D is uncertain. The CDR3 totals 12 residues. Germline V gene lookup returns CDR1 ENHRY and CDR2 SYGVKD. Between the trimmed V and J ends, which lost 3 bases and 11 bases, there was a span of 10 bases.

This clone was seen a single time. CDR3: CASSTGQGNTIYF. The CDR3 nucleotides read TGTGCCAGTAGTACAGGGCAAGGAAACACCATATATTTT. J is TRBJ1-3 and V is TRBV19; the D gene is possibly TRBD1 (5 bases). Trimming left V 4 bases short and J 4 bases short, with 8 bases between. The CDR3 runs 13 residues. Germline V gene data show CDR1 as LNHDA and CDR2 as SQIVND (reference sequence).

V and J are TRBV9 and TRBJ1-2, with no clear D. The CDR3 contains 15 residues. With 4 bases removed from V and 5 bases from J, the gap between germline ends came to 18 bases. Germline CDR1 SGDLS, CDR2 YYNGEE. The CDR3 DNA follows: TGTGCCAGCAGCCCTCCCGCCGGGCGGGATTATGGCTACACCTTC. This translates into CASSPPAGRDYGYTF.

The rearrangement links TRBV9 to TRBJ2-7; D remains ambiguous. Germline loops: CDR1 SGDLS, CDR2 YYNGEE. The CDR3 has 15 residues. Trimming left V 0 bases short and J 4 bases short, with 14 bases between. CDR3 in amino acids: CASSVGGSSRYEQYF. The CDR3 region has the DNA TGTGCCAGCAGCGTAGGTGGCTCCTCAAGATACGAGCAGTACTTC.

The rearrangement joins TRBV29-1 to TRBJ1-5, with 7 bases identical to TRBD1. V was clipped by 7 bases and J by 6 bases; unmatched bases: 6. Germline-derived CDR1 and CDR2 are SQVTM and ANQGSEA. The CDR3 loop spans 12 amino acids. The CDR3 loop reads CSARQGSQPQHF. CDR3 DNA sequence: TGCAGCGCCCGACAGGGTTCTCAGCCCCAGCATTTT.

The chain couples TRBV19 to TRBJ2-7, with 10 bases lining up with TRBD2. Germline V gene lookup returns CDR1 LNHDA and CDR2 SQIVND (reference sequence). The CDR3 totals 13 residues. V lost 5 bases to trimming and J lost 3 bases; unmatched junction nucleotides: 1. CDR3 coding DNA: TGTGCCAGTAGTCTAGCGGGAGTCTACGAGCAGTACTTC. This sequence encodes CASSLAGVYEQYF. The full variable domain, its missing parts supplied by reference TRBV19 and TRBJ2-7, is DGGITQSPKYLFRKEGQNVTLSCEQNLNHDAMYWYRQDPGQGLRLIYYSQIVNDFQKGDIAEGYSVSREKKESFPLTVTSAQKNPTAFYLCASSLAGVYEQYFGPGTRLTVT.

The gene calls are TRBV19 and TRBJ1-4; possible D gene TRBD1, 6 bases. The CDR3 covers 14 residues. CDR1 and CDR2 (germline): LNHDA, SQIVND (reference sequence). V was trimmed by 7 bases and J by 7 bases, leaving 16 bases between them. The DNA for the CDR3 is TGTGCCAGTACCGGAGGGGGGGCGGGTGAAAAACTGTTTTTT. Translation gives CASTGGGAGEKLFF.

CDR3 in amino acids: CASSQVPGQGTNEQFF. In DNA, the CDR3 is TGTGCCAGCAGCCAAGTTCCGGGACAGGGGACCAATGAGCAGTTCTTC. This chain joins TRBV5-6 and TRBJ2-1; 10 positions agree with TRBD1. V lost 4 bases to trimming and J lost 6 bases; unmatched junction nucleotides: 10. Per germline, CDR1 SGHDT and CDR2 YYEEEE. The CDR3 covers 16 residues.